This T cell receptor (beta chain) was identified in a study of T cell responses to AZD1222 COVID-19 vaccine. In its sample, this clone was seen a few times. Only in-frame clones appear in the TCRdb table, and some are missing; sequencing was by immunoSEQ multiplex PCR. The sample lists around 150,000 clones, around 95% occurring once. Between the trimmed V and J ends, which lost 5 bases and 5 bases, there was a span of 16 bases. CDR3 length: 15 residues. In germline, CDR1 is MGHDK, CDR2 SYGVNS. Sequenced here: peripheral blood, sampled on day 0 of AZD1222 vaccination. This TCR was recovered from an adult in good health. This sequence joins TRBV25-1 and TRBJ2-1, with D possibly TRBD1 on 6 matching bases. Written as DNA, the CDR3 is TGTGCCAGCAGTAACCGGGACACTTGGAACAATGAGCAGTTCTTC. Translation: CASSNRDTWNNEQFF.